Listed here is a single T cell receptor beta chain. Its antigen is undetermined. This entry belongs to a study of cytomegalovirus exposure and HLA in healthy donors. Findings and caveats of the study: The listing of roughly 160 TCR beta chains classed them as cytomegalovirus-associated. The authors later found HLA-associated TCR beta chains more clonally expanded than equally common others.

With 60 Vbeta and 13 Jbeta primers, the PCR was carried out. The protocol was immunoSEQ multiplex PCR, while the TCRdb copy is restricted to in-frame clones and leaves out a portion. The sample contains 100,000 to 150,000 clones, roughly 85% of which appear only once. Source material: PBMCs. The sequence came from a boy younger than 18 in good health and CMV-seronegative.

Here the CDR3 reads CASSYGSSGPYEQYF. CDR3 sequence (DNA): TGTGCCAGCAGCTACGGATCTAGCGGGCCCTACGAGCAGTACTTC. The chain employs TRBV9 and TRBJ2-7; TRBD2 matches 8 bases. The CDR3 totals 15 residues. After removal of 4 bases from V and 2 bases from J, the junction contained 8 bases not matched to a gene. Looked up from germline, CDR1 is SGDLS and CDR2 is YYNGEE.